The T cell receptor beta chain under discussion was sequenced for a study of glioma-infiltrating T cells after dendritic cell vaccination. Turning to the study itself: Autologous tumor lysate-pulsed dendritic cell vaccination was given between about 2002 and 2013. At biweekly intervals, patients got three intradermal dendritic cell vaccine injections.

Germline V CDR1 and CDR2: SGHNT, YYREEE (reference sequence). The CDR3 length is 16 residues. V was cut by 1 base and J by 0 bases, with 8 bases left in between. The assay was immunoSEQ multiplex PCR, and TCRdb's table has in-frame clones only and misses some. The sample shows some 70,000 clones, approximately 80% of them seen only once. The origin of this receptor is a human donor with glioblastoma. The input for sequencing was blood, taken before dendritic cell vaccination. This chain connects TRBV5-4 to TRBJ1-6, with no clear D. The CDR3 nucleotides are TGTGCCAGCAGCTTGTCTGGCAGCTCCTATAATTCACCCCTCCACTTT. The encoded protein is CASSLSGSSYNSPLHF.